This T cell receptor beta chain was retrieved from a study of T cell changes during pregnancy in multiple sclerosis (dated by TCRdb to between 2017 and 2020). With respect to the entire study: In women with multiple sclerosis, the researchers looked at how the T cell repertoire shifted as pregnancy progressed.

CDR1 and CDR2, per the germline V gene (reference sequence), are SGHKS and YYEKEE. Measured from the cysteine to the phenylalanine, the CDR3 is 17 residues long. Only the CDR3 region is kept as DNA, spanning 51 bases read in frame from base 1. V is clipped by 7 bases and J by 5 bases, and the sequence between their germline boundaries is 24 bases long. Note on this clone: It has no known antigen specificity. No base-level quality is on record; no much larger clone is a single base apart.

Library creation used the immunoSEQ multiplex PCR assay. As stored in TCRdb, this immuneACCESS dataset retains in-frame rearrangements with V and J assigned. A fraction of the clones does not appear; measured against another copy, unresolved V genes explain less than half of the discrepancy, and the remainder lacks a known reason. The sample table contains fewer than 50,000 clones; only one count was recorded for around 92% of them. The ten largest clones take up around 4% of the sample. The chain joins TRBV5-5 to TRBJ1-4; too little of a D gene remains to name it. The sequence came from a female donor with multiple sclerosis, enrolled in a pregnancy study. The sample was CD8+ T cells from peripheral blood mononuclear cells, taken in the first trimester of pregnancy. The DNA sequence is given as TGTGCCAGCTTCCCCGGAGACCCTGCTACTAGGAATGAAAAACTGTTTTTT. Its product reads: CASFPGDPATRNEKLFF.